This T cell receptor (beta chain) was found in a study of T cells expressing NK-cell markers. Following a re-call of the 5' RACE reads, TCRdb has one entry per CDR3 protein and lacks DNA. The sample totals over 250,000 distinct CDR3 sequences. Per the germline V gene, CDR1 is SQVTM and CDR2 is ANQGSEA. The length of the CDR3 is 12 residues. The clonotype was recovered from a woman aged 18 to 75 in good health. V is TRBV29-1 and J is TRBJ2-7; TCRdb proposes TRBD1, but this gene call is untestable without DNA. Specimen: blood T cells: a sorted CD56 or NKG2C T cell subset, CD4+ or CD8+ T cells, or bulk PBMC T cells (not recorded which). The CDR3 reads CSVTGGGYEQYF.